The rows below give T cell receptor beta chains drawn from one sample of a study of T cells after yellow fever vaccination. TCRdb passed the 5' RACE reads through MiXCR, listing each CDR3 protein once. Of some 300,000 distinct CDR3 sequences in the sample, less than 9.5% were seen once. Source: CD4+ T cells sorted from PBMCs, taken 5 days after the yellow fever booster vaccination. These receptors originate from a man between 18 and 29 years old who received the YFV17D yellow fever vaccine. The CDR3 runs from the conserved cysteine through the conserved F or W. The D gene is left open where the match is weak. For some rows the clone size is stated as once, few or many, or as a class when expanded; others skip it.

v_gene	abundance	d_gene	j_gene	CDR3aa	CDR3nt
TRBV7-2	-	-	TRBJ2-3	CASSLRMGAGYF	TGTGCCAGCAGCCTAAGGATGGGGGCCGGGTATTTT
TRBV5-1	few	-	TRBJ2-5	CASSLKQGQETQYF	TGCGCCAGCAGCTTGAAGCAAGGCCAAGAGACCCAGTACTTC
TRBV5-1	-	TRBD1	TRBJ1-1	CASSGGSGGRFFRNTEAFF	TGCGCCAGCAGCGGGGGGTCAGGGGGCCGTTTTTTTAGGAACACTGAAGCTTTCTTT
TRBV19	-	-	TRBJ1-3	CATGRDRRPGNTIYF	TGTGCCACGGGACGGGACCGGCGCCCTGGAAACACCATATATTTT
TRBV5-1	medium-sized	TRBD2	TRBJ2-5	CASRTGLAGQTQYF	TGCGCCAGCAGGACCGGACTAGCGGGCCAGACCCAGTACTTC
TRBV6-6	-	-	TRBJ2-5	CASTTIVEETQYF	TGTGCCAGCACCACCATTGTGGAAGAGACCCAGTACTTC
TRBV10-3	-	-	TRBJ2-7	CAIRQAYEQYF	TGTGCCATCAGACAGGCTTACGAGCAGTACTTC
TRBV20-1	-	-	TRBJ1-2	CSAVTGRALYGYTF	TGCAGTGCGGTTACAGGTCGAGCCCTCTATGGCTACACCTTC
TRBV18	few	TRBD1	TRBJ1-3	CASSTWTGAGQDTIYF	TGTGCCAGCTCAACGTGGACAGGAGCGGGTCAGGACACCATATATTTT
TRBV5-6	-	TRBD1	TRBJ2-5	CASSSEGTGGLVRETQYF	TGTGCCAGCAGCTCTGAGGGGACAGGGGGTTTGGTGCGAGAGACCCAGTACTTC
TRBV7-2	-	-	TRBJ2-5	CASGHRQGRGETQYF	TGTGCCAGTGGGCACAGACAGGGGAGGGGAGAGACCCAGTACTTC
TRBV7-3	few	-	TRBJ2-5	CASSLNYHGEETQYF	TGTGCCAGCAGCTTAAATTATCATGGGGAAGAGACCCAGTACTTC
TRBV11-2	-	-	TRBJ2-7	CASSLEGESEQYF	TGTGCCAGCAGCTTAGAGGGTGAGAGCGAGCAGTACTTC
TRBV6-6	-	TRBD1	TRBJ1-5	CASSWLPQYRGRGQPQHF	TGTGCCAGCAGTTGGCTTCCCCAATACAGGGGGCGAGGCCAGCCCCAGCATTTT
TRBV5-4	few	-	TRBJ2-3	CASSLEVASTDTQYF	TGTGCCAGCAGCTTGGAGGTGGCCAGCACAGATACGCAGTATTTT
TRBV5-1	few	TRBD2	TRBJ2-2	CASSWGLAGGISGELFF	TGCGCCAGCAGCTGGGGACTAGCGGGGGGTATCTCCGGGGAGCTGTTTTTT
TRBV5-8	many	TRBD1	TRBJ2-7	CASSLGFGQGDEQYF	TGTGCCAGCAGCTTGGGATTCGGACAGGGGGACGAGCAGTACTTC
TRBV2	-	TRBD2	TRBJ2-1	CASSLSGGQFF	TGTGCCAGCAGTTTGAGCGGGGGCCAGTTCTTC
TRBV6-1	many	-	TRBJ2-6	CASLFGQSGANVLTF	TGTGCCAGCCTCTTCGGACAGTCTGGGGCCAACGTCCTGACTTTC
TRBV3-1	-	TRBD1	TRBJ1-2	CASSQTGTGVYGYTF	TGTGCCAGCAGCCAGACCGGGACAGGGGTATATGGCTACACCTTC
TRBV30	-	TRBD1	TRBJ2-7	CAWNTGGPYEQYF	TGTGCCTGGAACACAGGGGGGCCCTACGAGCAGTACTTC
TRBV28	few	-	TRBJ2-1	CASSRQTALEQFF	TGTGCCAGCAGTCGCCAGACCGCGCTTGAGCAGTTCTTC
TRBV5-1	-	TRBD1	TRBJ2-2	CASSLRDRVTGELFF	TGCGCCAGCAGCCTACGGGACAGGGTCACCGGGGAGCTGTTTTTT
TRBV6-1	-	TRBD1	TRBJ2-2	CASSYRGATGELFF	TGTGCCAGCAGCTACAGGGGGGCCACCGGGGAGCTGTTTTTT
TRBV11-2	-	TRBD1	TRBJ2-3	CASSRRGRDDTQYF	TGTGCCAGCAGCCGCAGGGGGCGCGATGATACGCAGTATTTT
TRBV12-5	few	TRBD1	TRBJ2-7	CASGTVLYEQYF	TGTGCTAGCGGGACAGTCCTCTACGAGCAGTACTTC
TRBV2	-	-	TRBJ2-1	CASKGYNEQFF	TGTGCCAGCAAAGGGTACAATGAGCAGTTCTTC
TRBV4-3	few	TRBD1	TRBJ1-1	CASSQYTGGTEAFF	TGCGCCAGCAGCCAATATACAGGGGGCACTGAAGCTTTCTTT
TRBV4-3	-	-	TRBJ2-5	CASSQGMARETQYF	TGCGCCAGCAGCCAAGGCATGGCAAGAGAGACCCAGTACTTC
TRBV18	-	-	TRBJ2-3	CASSPPGPLSRF	TGTGCCAGCTCACCTCCGGGTCCACTTTCCCGTTTT
TRBV20-1	few	-	TRBJ2-1	CSAGRISGSSYNEQFF	TGCAGTGCTGGACGAATTAGCGGATCCTCCTACAATGAGCAGTTCTTC
TRBV30	few	TRBD2	TRBJ2-5	CAWSEAGEETQYF	TGTGCCTGGAGTGAAGCGGGGGAAGAGACCCAGTACTTC
TRBV3-1	-	-	TRBJ2-5	CASSHETQYF	TGTGCCAGCAGCCACGAGACCCAGTACTTC
TRBV9	many	TRBD1	TRBJ2-1	CASSDRDRAHNEQFF	TGTGCCAGCAGCGACCGGGACAGGGCGCACAATGAGCAGTTCTTC
TRBV6-2/TRBV6-3	few	-	TRBJ2-1	CASSARFNEQFF	TGTGCCAGCAGTGCAAGGTTCAATGAGCAGTTCTTC
TRBV18	-	-	TRBJ1-2	CASSQNERVGKYGYTF	TGTGCCAGCTCCCAAAACGAGCGTGTCGGTAAATATGGCTACACCTTC
TRBV7-2	many	TRBD1	TRBJ1-2	CASSPIPGQGGYGYTF	TGTGCCAGCAGCCCAATCCCGGGACAGGGAGGCTATGGCTACACCTTC
TRBV20-1	-	TRBD1	TRBJ1-6	CSARGGGQGVRYSPLHF	TGCAGTGCTAGAGGCGGAGGACAGGGGGTTCGATATTCACCCCTCCACTTT
TRBV12-3/TRBV12-4	-	-	TRBJ1-6	CASSLTGKGSPLHF	TGTGCCAGCAGTTTAACAGGGAAGGGTTCACCCCTCCACTTT
TRBV11-2	many	TRBD2	TRBJ2-5	CASSLNSGGGETQYF	TGTGCCAGCAGCTTGAATAGCGGGGGAGGAGAGACCCAGTACTTC
TRBV20-1	few	-	TRBJ2-5	CSARFGKETQYF	TGCAGTGCTAGATTTGGGAAAGAGACCCAGTACTTC
TRBV2	many	-	TRBJ2-4	CASSGVAFSVIQYF	TGTGCCAGCAGTGGAGTGGCTTTTTCAGTCATTCAGTACTTC
TRBV4-3	-	-	TRBJ1-6	CASSQAVAMDRGNSPLHF	TGCGCCAGCAGCCAAGCCGTAGCCATGGACCGGGGGAATTCACCCCTCCACTTT
TRBV7-8	-	-	TRBJ1-1	CASSLELADTEAFF	TGTGCCAGCAGCTTAGAGTTGGCGGACACTGAAGCTTTCTTT
TRBV9	-	TRBD1	TRBJ1-1	CASSPRGQGGTEAFF	TGTGCCAGCAGCCCTCGGGGACAGGGGGGCACTGAAGCTTTCTTT
TRBV27	-	TRBD1	TRBJ2-5	CASSLSGGRETQYF	TGTGCCAGCAGTTTATCAGGGGGCAGGGAGACCCAGTACTTC
TRBV19	-	-	TRBJ2-2	CASSIISSAGTGELFF	TGTGCCAGTAGTATCATTTCCAGCGCTGGCACCGGGGAGCTGTTTTTT
TRBV11-3	-	-	TRBJ2-4	CASSSAGTKNIQYF	TGTGCCAGCAGCTCCGCGGGGACCAAAAACATTCAGTACTTC
TRBV7-3	few	TRBD2	TRBJ2-3	CASRLAGGPVDTQYF	TGTGCCAGCAGGTTAGCGGGGGGGCCTGTAGATACGCAGTATTTT
TRBV7-9	many	TRBD1	TRBJ2-7	CASSSKTGRNYEQYF	TGTGCCAGCAGTTCAAAGACAGGGAGAAACTACGAGCAGTACTTC
TRBV28	few	-	TRBJ1-4	CASGYATNEKLFF	TGTGCCAGCGGGTATGCAACTAATGAAAAACTGTTTTTT